Listed below are T cell receptor beta chains from one sample, sequenced in a study of blood T cell repertoires in COVID-19. Sequencing was performed with immunoSEQ multiplex PCR; in TCRdb, only in-frame clones are kept and a portion is missing. The table shows roughly 400,000 clones, with roughly 87% occurring only once. The material sequenced was PBMCs or T cells enriched from blood (not recorded which). All receptors derive from a man aged 18 to 29 who had recovered from COVID-19. The CDR3 runs from the conserved cysteine through the conserved F or W. The order of the fields is V gene, J gene, D gene, clone size, CDR3 DNA, CDR3 protein. The D gene is left open where the match is weak. Rows may omit the clone size; those that give it use once, few, many or a size class.

TRBV29-1	TRBJ2-5	TRBD2	-	TGCAGCGTTGCGAAGAGACTAGCGGAAGAGACCCAGTACTTC	CSVAKRLAEETQYF
TRBV5-1	TRBJ1-1	-	-	TGCGCCAGCAGCTTGGATCCGGGAGGCAACACTGAAGCTTTCTTT	CASSLDPGGNTEAFF
TRBV30	TRBJ1-3	-	-	TGTGCCTGGAGTCCGGGGGTCTACTCTGGAAACACCATATATTTT	CAWSPGVYSGNTIYF
TRBV14	TRBJ2-1	TRBD2	-	TGTGCCAGCAGCCTTCAGAAGCGGGACCCGGATGAGCAGTTCTTC	CASSLQKRDPDEQFF
TRBV2	TRBJ2-1	TRBD2	-	TGTGCCAGCAGTGCCGCCGGGAGGGCTCTCTACAATGAGCAGTTCTTC	CASSAAGRALYNEQFF
TRBV5-1	TRBJ2-4	TRBD2	-	TGCGCCAGCAGCGCCTCGGGGGGACTAGCCAAAAACATTCAGTACTTC	CASSASGGLAKNIQYF
TRBV19	TRBJ1-1	TRBD1	once	TGTGCCAGTAGTATAGGGGGCAGGGGGCGAACTGAAGCTTTCTTT	CASSIGGRGRTEAFF
TRBV25-1	TRBJ2-1	-	-	TGTGCCAGCAGCATGGGACTTTCAAATGAGCAGTTCTTC	CASSMGLSNEQFF
TRBV11-1	TRBJ2-1	TRBD1	-	TGTGCCAGCAGCTCGGGACAGGGGGCCGCCAATGAGCAGTTCTTC	CASSSGQGAANEQFF
TRBV6-5	TRBJ1-2	TRBD1	once	TGTGCCAGCAGTTCCCCAATGACAGGGGACTATGGCTACACCTTC	CASSSPMTGDYGYTF
TRBV18	TRBJ2-7	TRBD1	-	TGTGCCAGCTCACGGGGACAGGCCCCCTCCTACGAGCAGTACTTC	CASSRGQAPSYEQYF
TRBV3-1/TRBV3-2	TRBJ2-1	-	-	TGTGCCAGCAGCCAAGGCACTTGGAGGTCCAATGAGCAGTTCTTC	CASSQGTWRSNEQFF
TRBV2	TRBJ1-5	-	-	TGTGCCAGCAGGGAGACAGATAGCAATCAGCCCCAGCATTTT	CASRETDSNQPQHF
TRBV7-2	TRBJ2-1	TRBD2	-	TGTGCCAGCACTAAGACGGGACTAGCTTTCTACAATGAGCAGTTCTTC	CASTKTGLAFYNEQFF
TRBV10-3	TRBJ1-3	TRBD1	-	TGTGCCATCAGGGACAGGGATACAATGAGCTCTGGAAACACCATATATTTT	CAIRDRDTMSSGNTIYF
TRBV7-2	TRBJ2-5	TRBD2	-	TGTGCCAGCAGCTTAGGAGGGTTAGCGGGGGCGGGGGAGACCCAGTACTTC	CASSLGGLAGAGETQYF
TRBV30	TRBJ2-1	TRBD2	-	TGTGCCTGGAGTGGCGGGAGAGTAAATGAGCAGTTCTTC	CAWSGGRVNEQFF
TRBV5-6	TRBJ1-6	TRBD1	-	TGTGCCAGCAGCCGTTCCACAGGGGTGAATTCACCCCTCCACTTT	CASSRSTGVNSPLHF
TRBV28	TRBJ2-7	-	-	TGTGCCAGCAGTTTAACCAGCGGGTGGACCTACGAGCAGTACTTC	CASSLTSGWTYEQYF
TRBV7-2	TRBJ1-2	-	-	TGTGCCAGCAGCTTACTCCCGTCGCCCAGGGCTCTTGGCTACACCTTC	CASSLLPSPRALGYTF
TRBV5-1	TRBJ1-2	TRBD1	-	TGCGCCAGCAGCATGGGACAGGCTAGTGACTATGGCTACACCTTC	CASSMGQASDYGYTF
TRBV7-2	TRBJ2-3	TRBD2	-	TGTGCCAGCAGTCCAACTAGCGGGAGAGGGGATACGCAGTATTTT	CASSPTSGRGDTQYF
TRBV28	TRBJ2-3	TRBD2	once	TGTGCCAGCAGTTCACCTGGCGGGAGTACGACAGATACGCAGTATTTT	CASSSPGGSTTDTQYF
TRBV19	TRBJ1-5	TRBD1	once	TGTGCCAGTAGCCCAACAGGGGTGGGTCAGCCCCAGCATTTT	CASSPTGVGQPQHF
TRBV28	TRBJ1-5	TRBD1	-	TGTGCCAGCAGTGCCCTGGACAGGGTAAGGAATCAGCCCCAGCATTTT	CASSALDRVRNQPQHF
TRBV11-3	TRBJ1-2	TRBD1	-	TGTGCCAGCAGCCGACACGGACAGGGAGGAGGTGGCTACACCTTC	CASSRHGQGGGGYTF
TRBV28	TRBJ2-2	-	-	TGTGCCAGCGTCGGAGGGAAGAACACCGGGGAGCTGTTTTTT	CASVGGKNTGELFF
TRBV9	TRBJ1-2	TRBD1	-	TGTGCCAGCAGCGTAGACAGGGGCCCCTATGGCTACACCTTC	CASSVDRGPYGYTF
TRBV10-3	TRBJ2-7	-	-	TGTGCCATCAGTGCCCTACCCCGGGATCTCTTGGACGAGCAGTACTTC	CAISALPRDLLDEQYF
TRBV2	TRBJ1-1	-	-	TGTGCCAGCAAACATACTGAAGCTTTCTTT	CASKHTEAFF
TRBV6-5	TRBJ1-2	-	-	TGTGCCAGCAGAAAGGGGATAGGGAACTATGGCTACACCTTC	CASRKGIGNYGYTF
TRBV18	TRBJ1-1	-	once	TGTGCCAGCTCGAGGGACACTGAAGCTTTCTTT	CASSRDTEAFF
TRBV5-1	TRBJ1-2	-	-	TGCGCCAGCAGCTTGGGCAGGAACTATGGCTACACCTTC	CASSLGRNYGYTF
TRBV11-2	TRBJ1-4	-	-	TGTGCCAGCAGCTTATCGGACAGCCTAGGGGAAAAACTGTTTTTT	CASSLSDSLGEKLFF
TRBV7-9	TRBJ1-2	TRBD1	-	TGTGCCAGCAGCTTAGCCGCGGCAGGGGGCGCTTCTGGCTACACCTTC	CASSLAAAGGASGYTF
TRBV30	TRBJ1-6	TRBD1	-	TGTGCCTGGAGCACAGGGACAGCAAATTCACCCCTCCACTTT	CAWSTGTANSPLHF
TRBV28	TRBJ1-6	-	-	TGTGCCAGCAGTTTATCCGTCGGGAATTCACCCCTCCACTTT	CASSLSVGNSPLHF
TRBV10-3	TRBJ2-1	-	-	TGTGCCATCAGTGACACTACAGGCTCGTCCTACAATGAGCAGTTCTTC	CAISDTTGSSYNEQFF
TRBV5-1	TRBJ1-1	-	-	TGCGCCAGCAGCTTACAGGAAAACACTGAAGCTTTCTTT	CASSLQENTEAFF
TRBV4-1	TRBJ1-3	TRBD1	-	TGCGCCAGCAGCCAGACAGGGGCTGGAAACACCATATATTTT	CASSQTGAGNTIYF
TRBV4-2	TRBJ1-5	-	once	TGTGCCAGCAGCGGCGACGGGGGTAGTGGCAATCAGCCCCAGCATTTT	CASSGDGGSGNQPQHF
TRBV3-1/TRBV3-2	TRBJ2-2	TRBD2	-	TGTGCCAGCAGCCAAGAGCGGGAGAAAGGAGCCGGGGAGCTGTTTTTT	CASSQEREKGAGELFF
TRBV7-2	TRBJ2-3	TRBD2	-	TGTGCCAGCAGCTTAGTCCCTAGCGGTCTTACAGATACGCAGTATTTT	CASSLVPSGLTDTQYF
TRBV19	TRBJ2-7	-	-	TGTGCCAGTAGTCAACAGCACCCCTACGAGCAGTACTTC	CASSQQHPYEQYF
TRBV7-2	TRBJ2-2	-	-	TGTGCCAGCAGCCCCCCAGTTATTCGTACCGGGGAGCTGTTTTTT	CASSPPVIRTGELFF
TRBV19	TRBJ2-2	-	-	TGTGCCAGTAGTAGCGGTCTGAGGGCCGGGGAGCTGTTTTTT	CASSSGLRAGELFF
TRBV5-4	TRBJ1-2	-	-	TGTGCCAGCAGCTTTGGGAGGGGTTGGGATGGCTACACCTTC	CASSFGRGWDGYTF
TRBV6-1	TRBJ2-2	-	-	TGTGCCAGCAGTGAAGGGGGAGCTGGGGCCGGGGAGCTGTTTTTT	CASSEGGAGAGELFF
TRBV13	TRBJ1-2	TRBD1	-	TGTGCCAGCAGCTTACGACAGGGTAACTATGGCTACACCTTC	CASSLRQGNYGYTF
TRBV29-1	TRBJ2-1	-	-	TGCAGCGTTGCGGGGGGCGGCCACAATGAGCAGTTCTTC	CSVAGGGHNEQFF